These 23 T cell receptor beta chains came from one sample sequenced in a study of technical replicates of blood from a handful of donors. The assay was immunoSEQ multiplex PCR, and TCRdb's table has in-frame clones only and misses some. The table includes over 70,000 clones, approximately 97% detected once. The sequenced material came from T cells isolated from PBMCs. The receptors stem from a human donor in good health.

The chain recombines TRBV13 with TRBJ2-5; 8 nucleotides line up with TRBD2. V dropped 2 bases and J dropped 4; count of bases not matched to a gene: 9. CDR1 and CDR2 from the germline V gene are PRHDT and FYEKMQ (reference sequence). CDR3 size: 16 residues. In nucleotides, the CDR3 is TGTGCCAGCAGCTTATTCTACGGGAGGGCCGTAGAGACCCAGTACTTC. Protein: CASSLFYGRAVETQYF. The entire variable domain, with the rest obtained from reference TRBV13 and TRBJ2-5, is as follows: AAGVIQSPRHLIKEKRETATLKCYPIPRHDTVYWYQQGPGQDPQFLISFYEKMQSDKGSIPDRFSAQQFSDYHSELNMSSLELGDSALYFCASSLFYGRAVETQYFGPGTRLLVL.

The genes are TRBV5-5 and TRBJ2-2; 16 nucleotides align to TRBD2. V gave up 4 bases and J gave up 6 bases; unmatched junction bases: 3. CDR1 and CDR2 from the germline V gene are SGHKS and YYEKEE (reference sequence). This CDR3 has 16 residues. CDR3 DNA: TGTGCCAGCAGCCCGGGACTAGCGGGAGGGGCCGGGGAGCTGTTTTTT. Its translation is CASSPGLAGGAGELFF.

The gene calls are TRBV30 and TRBJ2-7, with D tentatively TRBD2 (6 bases). Germline-derived CDR1 and CDR2 are GTSNPN and SVGIG (reference sequence). The CDR3 has 12 residues. The germline V and J ends were trimmed by 4 bases and 1 base, with 8 bases remaining between them. CDR3 residues: CAWTAGSYEQYF. The CDR3 coding sequence is TGTGCCTGGACTGCGGGGTCCTACGAGCAGTACTTC. Full variable domain (outside the CDR3, taken from reference TRBV30 and TRBJ2-7): SQTIHQWPATLVQPVGSPLSLECTVEGTSNPNLYWYRQAAGRGLQLLFYSVGIGQISSEVPQNLSASRPQDRQFILSSKKLLLSDSGFYLCAWTAGSYEQYFGPGTRLTVT.

The chain employs TRBV11-3 and TRBJ2-6; D is perhaps TRBD2 (6 bases). Germline CDR1 is SGHNT and CDR2 is YENEEA. The CDR3 is 17 residues long. The V end lost 1 base, the J end lost 1 base, and 11 bases lay between the germline ends. The CDR3 DNA follows: TGTGCCAGCAGCTTAGGGGGGGACCGATCTGGGGCCAACGTCCTGACTTTC. It translates to CASSLGGDRSGANVLTF.

CDR3 sequence (DNA): TGTGCCAGCAGTTACTTGGGCAGTAGGAACACTGAAGCTTTCTTT. Translating it yields CASSYLGSRNTEAFF. The V and J genes are TRBV6-5 and TRBJ1-1; unclear D gene. Germline V gene lookup returns CDR1 MNHEY and CDR2 SVGAGI. The CDR3 totals 15 residues. Trimming shortened V by 1 base and J by 1 base, and 10 bases separated the two germline ends.

The J gene is TRBJ1-3, the V gene TRBV30; D gene unclear. The germline V gene encodes CDR1 GTSNPN and CDR2 SVGIG (reference sequence). The length of the CDR3 is 13 residues. Trimming removed 3 bases from V and 3 bases from J, with 9 bases in between. The CDR3 spells CAWRSNGGNTIYF. The CDR3 bases are TGTGCCTGGAGGAGCAATGGTGGAAACACCATATATTTT.

The V call is TRBV5-1, the J call TRBJ1-5; TRBD1 matches 8 bases. V lost 4 bases to trimming and J lost 5 bases; unmatched junction nucleotides: 8. CDR1 SGHRS and CDR2 YFSETQ come from the germline V gene. CDR3 size: 15 residues. CDR3 amino acids: CASSTTGTGDQPQHF. In DNA, the CDR3 is TGCGCCAGCAGCACAACCGGGACAGGAGATCAGCCCCAGCATTTT.

V usage is TRBV4-1 and J usage is TRBJ1-1, with D maybe TRBD1 (5 bases). The germline V gene has CDR1 MGHRA and CDR2 YSYEKL. Trimming stripped 1 base from V and 0 bases from J, with 6 bases between. The CDR3 is made up of 14 amino acids. This CDR3 reads CASSQVGVNTEAFF. The CDR3 DNA follows: TGCGCCAGCAGCCAAGTAGGGGTGAACACTGAAGCTTTCTTT.

The chain combines TRBV6-6 with TRBJ2-1, with D tentatively TRBD2 (5 bases). This CDR3 comprises 14 residues. Deletions cut 0 bases from V and 8 bases from J, with 11 bases between. Germline V gene lookup returns CDR1 MNHNY and CDR2 SVGAGI (reference sequence). The CDR3 DNA reads TGTGCCAGCAGTTACTCGTCTAGCCGAGATGAGCAGTTCTTC. Protein: CASSYSSSRDEQFF.

The V and J genes are TRBV5-5 and TRBJ1-1; TRBD1 agrees at 7 bases. The J segment lost 6 bases and the V segment lost 0 bases, leaving 8 bases of the junction unmatched. Germline V gene sequence: CDR1 SGHKS, CDR2 YYEKEE (reference sequence). The CDR3 extends over 15 amino acids. The CDR3, as DNA: TGTGCCAGCAGCTTGGATGACAGGGTAAGGTCTGAAGCTTTCTTT. Translated: CASSLDDRVRSEAFF.

The chain combines TRBV18 with TRBJ1-4; D may be TRBD1 (5 bases). The CDR3 extends over 16 amino acids. Trimming removed 3 bases from V and 6 bases from J, with 17 bases in between. CDR1 is KGHSH, CDR2 LQKENI, per germline. The CDR3 loop reads CASSPTTGSFDEKLFF. CDR3 bases: TGTGCCAGCTCACCGACCACAGGTTCGTTCGATGAAAAACTGTTTTTT.

This clone showed up just once. J is TRBJ2-1 and V is TRBV2, with D perhaps TRBD2 (6 bases). Trimming took off 3 bases at V and 6 bases at J, with 18 bases between the two ends. CDR3 size: 16 residues. Germline CDR1 and CDR2: SNHLY and FYNNEI. This CDR3 reads CASSDPTGSTSNEQFF. As DNA, the CDR3 is TGTGCCAGCAGTGACCCCACCGGGAGTACGTCCAATGAGCAGTTCTTC.

As DNA, the CDR3 is TGTGCCACCAAGGGCGGGATTAGCACAGATACGCAGTATTTT. It specifies CATKGGISTDTQYF. V gene TRBV5-6 combines with J gene TRBJ2-3, with D perhaps TRBD2 (6 bases). Trimming pared 9 bases from V and 0 bases from J, leaving 14 bases between. Per germline, CDR1 SGHDT and CDR2 YYEEEE. CDR3 length: 14 residues. The full variable domain, its missing parts supplied by reference TRBV5-6 and TRBJ2-3, is DAGVTQSPTHLIKTRGQQVTLRCSPKSGHDTVSWYQQALGQGPQFIFQYYEEEERQRGNFPDRFSGHQFPNYSSELNVNALLLGDSALYLCATKGGISTDTQYFGPGTRLTVL.

On this clone: At one end, the junction sequence differs from germline, possibly due to a read error. The chain combines TRBV7-7 with TRBJ2-1, with 8 bases identical to TRBD2. Germline loops: CDR1 SSHAT, CDR2 FNYEAQ (reference sequence). This CDR3 is built from 14 residues. The CDR3 sequence is CASSPLAEFNEQFF. The DNA for the CDR3 is TGTGCTAGCAGCCCACTAGCGGAGTTCAATGAGCAGTTCTTC.

This sequence joins TRBV30 and TRBJ1-5; perhaps TRBD1 as D (5 bases). The germline V gene has CDR1 GTSNPN and CDR2 SVGIG (reference sequence). Trimming pared 0 bases from V and 2 bases from J, leaving 5 bases between. The CDR3 sequence is 13 residues long. CDR3 region: CAWSVQGNQPQHF. The CDR3 DNA follows: TGTGCCTGGAGTGTACAGGGCAATCAGCCCCAGCATTTT.

The CDR3 coding sequence is TGTGCCAGCAGCCTGGGACAGAACTTGAACACTGAAGCTTTCTTT. Amino acid sequence: CASSLGQNLNTEAFF. This chain connects TRBV7-2 to TRBJ1-1; 7 bases align to TRBD1. The CDR3 extends over 15 amino acids. V trimming: 5 bases; J trimming: 0 bases; junction bases outside the gene matches: 6. Looked up from germline, CDR1 is SGHTA and CDR2 is FQGNSA.

This clone occurred once. The gene calls are TRBV29-1 and TRBJ2-7, with D possibly TRBD2 on 5 matching bases. Per germline, CDR1 SQVTM and CDR2 ANQGSEA. The V and J ends lost 6 bases and 2 bases respectively, with 11 bases between them. This CDR3 has 12 amino acids. CDR3 in DNA: TGCAGCGTGACGGGGTTTACCTACGAGCAGTACTTC. Amino acid sequence: CSVTGFTYEQYF.

The chain links TRBV7-6 to TRBJ2-3, with D unresolved. Trimming shortened V by 5 bases and J by 3 bases, and 18 bases separated the two germline ends. There are 16 residues in the CDR3. The germline V gene has CDR1 SGHVS and CDR2 FNYEAQ. CDR3 nucleotide sequence: TGTGCCAGCAGCAGGAGCTCACACCATGGGACAGATACGCAGTATTTT. Protein product: CASSRSSHHGTDTQYF.

The chain employs TRBV11-2 and TRBJ1-2; 7 bases map to TRBD1. This CDR3 has 13 amino acids. CDR1 SGHAT and CDR2 FQNNGV come from the germline V gene. The junction had 8 bases not matched to a gene; V was cut back by 5 bases and J by 8 bases. DNA of the CDR3: TGTGCCAGCAGCCCACCTACAGGGGCGGGCTACACCTTC. Its protein product is CASSPPTGAGYTF.

The rearrangement joins TRBV4-1 to TRBJ2-7, with 7 bases matching TRBD2. Per the germline V gene, CDR1 is MGHRA and CDR2 is YSYEKL. V lost 0 bases, J lost 3 bases, and 11 bases stayed unmatched. The CDR3 contains 17 residues. For the CDR3, the DNA is TGCGCCAGCAGCCAAGATCTTGCGGGAGTGATGAGCTACGAGCAGTACTTC. Protein product: CASSQDLAGVMSYEQYF.

The genes are TRBV5-1 and TRBJ2-2; 8 bases line up with TRBD2. CDR3 length: 16 residues. V lost 5 bases to trimming and J lost 1 base; unmatched junction nucleotides: 7. Germline CDR1 and CDR2: SGHRS and YFSETQ. The CDR3 spells CASSYQSGRNTGELFF. Written as DNA, the CDR3 is TGCGCCAGCAGTTATCAAAGCGGGAGGAACACCGGGGAGCTGTTTTTT.

The genes are TRBV19 and TRBJ1-5, with 10 bases identical to TRBD1. The CDR3 is made up of 16 amino acids. Germline CDR1 reads LNHDA; CDR2 reads SQIVND (reference sequence). V was pared by 8 bases and J by 5 bases, with 12 bases of the junction left unmatched. The CDR3 reads CASQTPGQGVYQPQHF. The CDR3 nucleotides are TGTGCCAGTCAAACCCCAGGACAGGGGGTGTATCAGCCCCAGCATTTT. The variable domain in full, with the rest retrieved from reference TRBV19 and TRBJ1-5, is DGGITQSPKYLFRKEGQNVTLSCEQNLNHDAMYWYRQDPGQGLRLIYYSQIVNDFQKGDIAEGYSVSREKKESFPLTVTSAQKNPTAFYLCASQTPGQGVYQPQHFGDGTRLSIL.

The chain employs TRBV6-4 and TRBJ1-2, with 9 bases identical to TRBD1. The germline CDR1 and CDR2 sequences are MRHNA and SNTAGT. This CDR3 is 15 amino acids long. The trim removed 10 bases at V and 6 bases at J, leaving 15 bases unmatched. The CDR3 spells CAIKRTGAPADGYTF. As DNA, the CDR3 is TGTGCCATAAAAAGGACAGGGGCCCCAGCCGATGGCTACACCTTC.